This T cell receptor (beta chain) derives from a study of blood T cell repertoires in COVID-19. Study background: The United States, Italy and Spain were the sources of the acute and convalescent COVID-19 samples. T cells, B-cell-depleted T cells, or PBMCs provided the cDNA or gDNA that served as material.

The trim removed 5 bases at V and 7 bases at J, leaving 10 bases unmatched. Germline CDR1 KGHSH, CDR2 LQKENI. The CDR3 length is 15 residues. As handled by the study authors: Estimated nucleated cell counts came from reference gene primer amplification. Clones were read by immunoSEQ multiplex PCR, and TCRdb kept only the in-frame ones, dropping some. The D gene and trimming were derived from the DNA, and the V and J assignments and clone size from that table. The table includes some 100,000 clones, around four fifths detected once. The chain is built from TRBV18 and TRBJ2-2, with 7 bases lining up with TRBD1. This clonotype was obtained from an older woman with acute or convalescent COVID-19. Sequencing input: peripheral blood. The DNA of the CDR3 is TGTGCCAGCTCATACGACAGGGCCCGAGGCGGGGAGCTGTTTTTT. It codes for CASSYDRARGGELFF.